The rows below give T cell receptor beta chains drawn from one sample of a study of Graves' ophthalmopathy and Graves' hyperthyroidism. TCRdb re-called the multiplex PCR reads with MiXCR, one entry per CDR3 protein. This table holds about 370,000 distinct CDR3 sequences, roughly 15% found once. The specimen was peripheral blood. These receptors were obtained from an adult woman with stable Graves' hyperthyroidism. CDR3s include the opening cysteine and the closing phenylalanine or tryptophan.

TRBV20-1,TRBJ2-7,CSARVPNRDEQYF
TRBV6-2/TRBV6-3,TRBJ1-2,CASRLQGSYGYTF
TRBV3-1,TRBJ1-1,CASSTNRVNTEAFF
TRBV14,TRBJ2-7,CASSQFAGGPSYEQYF
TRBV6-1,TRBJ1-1,CASSDGGKVWTEAFF
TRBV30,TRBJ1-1,CAWSRDRNTEAFF
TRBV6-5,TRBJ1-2,CASSYSQENYGYTF
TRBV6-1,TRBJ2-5,CASEGRNQETQYF
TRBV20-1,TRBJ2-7,CSARTSWGGNYEQYF
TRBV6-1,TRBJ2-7,CASKVGNEQYF
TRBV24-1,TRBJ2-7,CATSDSPTSREQYF
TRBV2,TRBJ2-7,CASMLSDSEQYF
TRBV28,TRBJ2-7,CASKVSRDRGYYEQYF
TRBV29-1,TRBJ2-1,CSVEDAALADNEQFF
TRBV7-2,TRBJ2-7,CASSLGRSGAYEQYF
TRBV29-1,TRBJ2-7,CSVEFDLAGAFEQYF
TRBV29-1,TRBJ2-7,CSVYRSYEQYF
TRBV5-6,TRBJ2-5,CASSAVPGQGPETQYF
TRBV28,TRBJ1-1,CASSLPGQAGAFF
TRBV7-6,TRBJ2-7,CASSSAGGTSEQYF
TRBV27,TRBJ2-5,CASSLSGNRETQYF
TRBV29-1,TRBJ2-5,CSVGPEETQYF
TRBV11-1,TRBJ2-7,CASSLALIAGADYEQYF
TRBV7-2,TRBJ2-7,CASSLDAGDYEQYF
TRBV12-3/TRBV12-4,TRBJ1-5,CASSYRSNQPQHF
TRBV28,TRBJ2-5,CASSPPNPGASETQYF
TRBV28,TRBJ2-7,CASSLTTSGAYEQYF
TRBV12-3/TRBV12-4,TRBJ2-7,CASSLGGTGNYEQYF
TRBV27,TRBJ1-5,CASSPGTGGNQPQHF
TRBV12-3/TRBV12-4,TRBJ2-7,CASSLGSPAYEQYF
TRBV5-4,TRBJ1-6,CASSLRLRQEDSPLHF
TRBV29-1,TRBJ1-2,CSVVEWGQGADYGYTF
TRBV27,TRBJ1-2,CASSPSARGYYGYTF
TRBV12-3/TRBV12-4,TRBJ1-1,CASSLQGGLAEAFF
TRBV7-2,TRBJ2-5,CASSLNRGRETQYF
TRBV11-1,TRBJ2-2,CASPHGLEGLDTGELFF
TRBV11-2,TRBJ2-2,CASSLVSSTGELFF
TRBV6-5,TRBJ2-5,CASSTYRQETQYF
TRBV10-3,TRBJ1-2,CAISVSPPTDYGYTF
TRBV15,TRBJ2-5,CATSSPTGSGETQYF
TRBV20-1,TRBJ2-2,CSAEGTSLTGELFF
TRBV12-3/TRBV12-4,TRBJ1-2,CASSLSHTANYGYTF
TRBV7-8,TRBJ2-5,CASSLPGSVIETQYF
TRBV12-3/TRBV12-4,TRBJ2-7,CASSKTRRGGHEQYF
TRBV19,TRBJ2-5,CASSISPGVQETQYF
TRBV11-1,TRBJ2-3,CASSLAPGQGMDTQYF